This T cell receptor (beta chain) was identified during a study of vaccination effects on CD4 cells after COVID-19. Study in general: Two doses of BNT162b2 or mRNA-1273 vaccine were administered to participants.

Assay: immunoSEQ multiplex PCR; the TCRdb copy retains only in-frame clones and omits some. Of approximately 30,000 clones listed, about 70% are singletons. CDR3 length equals 19 residues. From germline, CDR1 is LGHNA and CDR2 YNFKEQ. Trimming at V came to 7 bases and at J to 2 bases, leaving 14 bases not matched to a gene. Expansion of antigen-specific CD4+ T cells with viral peptide pools was carried out by the ViraFEST assay before sequencing. At the end of less than 12 days of culture, CD4+ T cells were isolated. Among the vaccine recipients, none had a prior SARS-CoV-2 infection, and nucleocapsid antibodies were negative. Study-wide points: Clones arising from infection and from vaccination showed marked clonal contraction late after vaccination. Cross-reactivity toward common cold coronaviruses was confined to only 1 of 255 vaccine-induced clones in healthy vaccinees.

This clone was observed a handful of times. Its antigen is currently unknown. The TCR sequence derives from a human donor who received a COVID-19 vaccine. V gene TRBV4-2 combines with J gene TRBJ2-6; 10 bases map to TRBD2. Sample: CD4+ T cells from PBMCs cultured with HCoV-NL63 spike peptides, taken before COVID-19 vaccination. The CDR3 DNA reads TGTGCCAGCACGGGGTCTAGCGGGGGCCGGGGGGCTGGGGCCAACGTCCTGACTTTC. The encoded protein is CASTGSSGGRGAGANVLTF.